The rows below give T cell receptor beta chains drawn from one sample of a study of blood T cell repertoires in COVID-19. Profiling relied on immunoSEQ multiplex PCR, and the TCRdb table lists in-frame clones only, not all of them. There are 36,000 or so clones in the sample; about nine tenths occur only once, and roughly 5.2% lies in the top ten. Sequencing was done on a sample of peripheral blood. The receptors were gathered from a human donor in a cohort sampled during active COVID-19. CDR3s include the opening cysteine and the closing phenylalanine or tryptophan. A D gene is named only where the DNA matches it firmly. The size entry is marked missing in some rows and otherwise reads once, few, many or a size class.

D gene	J gene	clone size	V gene	CDR3 protein	CDR3 DNA
NA	TRBJ1-1	NA	TRBV18	CASSLQENTEAFF	TGTGCCAGCTCACTACAGGAGAACACTGAAGCTTTCTTT
NA	TRBJ2-7	NA	TRBV28	CASSLQGTHEQYF	TGTGCCAGCAGTTTACAGGGGACCCACGAGCAGTACTTC
NA	TRBJ1-5	NA	TRBV5-1	CASSFGQNSNQPQHF	TGCGCCAGCAGCTTTGGACAAAATAGCAATCAGCCCCAGCATTTT
NA	TRBJ1-5	NA	TRBV24-1	CATSEATVGPNQPQHF	TGTGCCACCAGTGAAGCGACCGTTGGCCCCAATCAGCCCCAGCATTTT
NA	TRBJ2-6	NA	TRBV27	CASSPLPQAGANVLTF	TGTGCCAGCAGTCCCCTCCCCCAGGCTGGGGCCAACGTCCTGACTTTC
TRBD2	TRBJ2-5	NA	TRBV29-1	CSGGPSGDPWETQYF	TGCAGCGGGGGTCCTAGCGGGGATCCCTGGGAGACCCAGTACTTC
TRBD1	TRBJ2-7	NA	TRBV7-2	CASSLDRAYEQYF	TGTGCCAGCAGCTTGGACAGGGCCTACGAGCAGTACTTC
NA	TRBJ1-2	NA	TRBV18	CASSPPSGYGYTF	TGTGCCAGCTCACCACCCTCGGGTTATGGCTACACCTTC
TRBD1	TRBJ2-3	NA	TRBV5-1	CASSLEGTGRTDTQYF	TGCGCCAGCAGCTTGGAGGGGACAGGGCGCACAGATACGCAGTATTTT
NA	TRBJ2-1	NA	TRBV2	CASNPRSSYNEQFF	TGTGCCAGCAATCCGCGGTCCTCCTACAATGAGCAGTTCTTC
NA	TRBJ1-1	NA	TRBV27	CASSSTQGTEAFF	TGTGCCAGCAGTTCTACACAGGGCACTGAAGCTTTCTTT
TRBD2	TRBJ2-2	NA	TRBV4-1	CASSQDAGGTGELFF	TGCGCCAGCAGCCAAGATGCGGGGGGAACCGGGGAGCTGTTTTTT
NA	TRBJ2-3	few	TRBV2	CATTSSVASTDTQYF	TGTGCCACCACCTCTAGCGTAGCTAGCACAGATACGCAGTATTTT
TRBD2	TRBJ2-4	NA	TRBV15	CATSTRRGSGVNIQYF	TGTGCCACCAGCACTCGGAGGGGTAGCGGGGTAAACATTCAGTACTTC
TRBD2	TRBJ2-7	NA	TRBV6-2/TRBV6-3	CASSYSSGSSYEQYF	TGTGCCAGCAGTTATTCGAGCGGGAGCTCCTACGAGCAGTACTTC
TRBD2	TRBJ2-1	NA	TRBV2	CASSEVTSGSGNEQFF	TGTGCCAGCAGTGAAGTGACTAGCGGGAGTGGAAATGAGCAGTTCTTC
TRBD1	TRBJ1-2	NA	TRBV7-8	CASSLDRGYGYTF	TGTGCCAGCAGCTTGGACAGGGGATATGGCTACACCTTC
TRBD1	TRBJ1-5	few	TRBV7-8	CASSSDRGAQHF	TGTGCCAGCAGCTCCGACAGGGGCGCCCAGCATTTT
NA	TRBJ1-3	few	TRBV6-1	CASSEAGGTPAYTIYF	TGTGCCAGCAGTGAAGCGGGGGGGACACCTGCTTACACCATATATTTT
TRBD1	TRBJ2-2	NA	TRBV30	CAWTTDRAYFAGELFF	TGTGCCTGGACTACGGACAGGGCCTACTTTGCCGGGGAGCTGTTTTTT
TRBD1	TRBJ2-7	NA	TRBV28	CATGGTGGEQYF	TGTGCCACGGGCGGGACAGGGGGCGAGCAGTACTTC
TRBD1	TRBJ1-2	NA	TRBV4-1	CASSPQGDYGYTF	TGCGCCAGCAGCCCCCAGGGGGACTATGGCTACACCTTC
TRBD2	TRBJ2-7	NA	TRBV4-1	CASSQGGAGGLYEQYF	TGCGCCAGCAGCCAAGGAGGAGCGGGAGGACTCTACGAGCAGTACTTC
TRBD1	TRBJ2-3	NA	TRBV11-2	CASSLEQGSYTQYF	TGTGCCAGCAGCTTAGAACAGGGGAGCTATACGCAGTATTTT
NA	TRBJ2-7	NA	TRBV28	CASSLSATSSYEQYF	TGTGCCAGCAGTCTCAGCGCGACTTCATCCTACGAGCAGTACTTC
TRBD2	TRBJ2-1	NA	TRBV18	CASSLTSGRTFEQFF	TGTGCCAGCTCCCTAACTAGCGGGAGAACGTTTGAGCAGTTCTTC
TRBD2	TRBJ2-1	NA	TRBV19	CASRGSGSYNEQFF	TGTGCCAGTAGAGGGAGCGGGAGCTACAATGAGCAGTTCTTC
NA	TRBJ1-6	NA	TRBV2	CASSGDWGNNSPLHF	TGTGCCAGCAGTGGGGACTGGGGCAATAATTCACCCCTCCACTTT
NA	TRBJ2-6	once	TRBV6-6	CASVGAGANVLTF	TGTGCCAGCGTAGGGGCTGGGGCCAACGTCCTGACTTTC
NA	TRBJ1-5	NA	TRBV28	CASRLGGLSNQPQHF	TGTGCCAGCCGATTGGGGGGGCTAAGCAATCAGCCCCAGCATTTT
NA	TRBJ1-3	NA	TRBV7-9	CASSPRGLSGNTIYF	TGTGCCAGCAGCCCGAGGGGACTGTCTGGAAACACCATATATTTT
NA	TRBJ2-7	NA	TRBV4-1	CASSQERGNSASYEQYF	TGCGCCAGCAGCCAAGAACGGGGTAATAGCGCCTCCTACGAGCAGTACTTC
NA	TRBJ2-4	NA	TRBV2	CASRKLLAELTRSYF	TGTGCCAGCAGGAAACTACTCGCGGAACTAACCCGTTCGTACTTC
TRBD1	TRBJ2-7	once	TRBV7-9	CASSQGQGATEQYF	TGTGCCAGCAGCCAGGGACAGGGGGCGACCGAGCAGTACTTC
NA	TRBJ2-1	NA	TRBV3-1/TRBV3-2	CASSQGGQANEQFF	TGTGCCAGCAGCCAGGGAGGACAGGCCAATGAGCAGTTCTTC
TRBD1	TRBJ2-1	NA	TRBV10-1	CASNRQGAYNEQFF	TGCGCCAGCAACCGACAGGGGGCCTACAATGAGCAGTTCTTC
TRBD1	TRBJ1-4	once	TRBV18	CASSPQGALANEKLFF	TGTGCCAGCTCACCACAGGGGGCCTTGGCTAATGAAAAACTGTTTTTT
TRBD1	TRBJ2-1	NA	TRBV5-4	CASSSTTGGDEQFF	TGTGCCAGCAGCTCCACAACAGGGGGCGATGAGCAGTTCTTC
TRBD1	TRBJ1-2	NA	TRBV28	CASCRDRGNYGYTF	TGTGCCAGCTGCCGGGACAGGGGTAACTATGGCTACACCTTC
NA	TRBJ1-4	few	TRBV4-1	CASSRPWQNEKLFF	TGCGCCAGCAGCCGTCCCTGGCAAAATGAAAAACTGTTTTTT
NA	TRBJ1-2	once	TRBV21-1	CASSKWRDRRTDGYTF	TGTGCCAGCAGCAAATGGAGGGACAGGCGGACAGATGGCTACACCTTC
TRBD2	TRBJ2-1	NA	TRBV7-2	CASSFSGKKYNEQFF	TGTGCCAGCAGCTTCAGCGGGAAAAAATACAATGAGCAGTTCTTC
TRBD1	TRBJ2-5	once	TRBV7-9	CASSLGDRGRSETQYF	TGTGCCAGCAGCTTAGGAGACAGGGGGCGGTCAGAGACCCAGTACTTC
TRBD2	TRBJ2-4	NA	TRBV18	CASLETSGSSNIQYF	TGTGCCAGCTTAGAAACTAGCGGGAGTTCTAACATTCAGTACTTC
TRBD1	TRBJ1-1	NA	TRBV30	CAWTRTGNTEAFF	TGTGCCTGGACCAGGACAGGGAACACTGAAGCTTTCTTT
TRBD2	TRBJ2-1	NA	TRBV5-1	CASSLAGRAGEQFF	TGCGCCAGCAGCTTGGCCGGGAGGGCTGGTGAGCAGTTCTTC